Shown below are 16 T cell receptor beta chains from a single sample sequenced in a study of shared clonotypes between healthy human individuals. Here immunoSEQ multiplex PCR was the method, and the copy in TCRdb shows in-frame clones only, minus some. The table includes more than 2 million clones, approximately 96% detected once. The sample consisted of naive CD4+ T cells sorted from blood. As for subset: CD45RA+ positively selected. All receptors derive from a man younger than 35 in good health.

The V call is TRBV28, the J call TRBJ2-3; D unclear. Germline V gene data show CDR1 as MDHEN and CDR2 as SYDVKM. The CDR3 has 11 amino acids. Trimming removed 3 bases from V and 7 bases from J, with 5 bases in between. The CDR3 coding sequence is TGTGCCAGCAGTTTCGGGCATACGCAGTATTTT. Translated: CASSFGHTQYF.

The V and J genes are TRBV27 and TRBJ1-5; maybe TRBD1 (6 bases). Germline assignment: CDR1 MNHEY and CDR2 SMNVEV (reference sequence). V lost 0 bases and J lost 1, with 10 bases in between. This CDR3 has 16 amino acids. The chain's CDR3 is CASSLSGGHSNQPQHF. CDR3 DNA sequence: TGTGCCAGCAGTTTATCGGGGGGGCACAGCAATCAGCCCCAGCATTTT.

Worth noting for this clone: The same CDR3 also results from other DNA sequences found in this sample. The chain combines TRBV5-1 with TRBJ1-1; 7 nucleotides line up with TRBD1. Trimming at V came to 4 bases and at J to 0 bases, leaving 6 bases not matched to a gene. The CDR3 length is 15 residues. In germline, CDR1 is SGHRS, CDR2 YFSETQ. CDR3 region: CASSITTGLNTEAFF. CDR3 coding DNA: TGCGCCAGCAGCATAACGACAGGGTTGAACACTGAAGCTTTCTTT.

CDR3 coding DNA: TGTGCCAGCAGCTTGGGGCCACCGATCAACGAGCAGTACTTC. This sequence encodes CASSLGPPINEQYF. The V call is TRBV5-6, the J call TRBJ2-7; no clear D. V lost 0 bases, J lost 5 bases, and 12 bases lay in between. Germline V lookup: CDR1 SGHDT, CDR2 YYEEEE. The length of the CDR3 is 14 residues.

This sequence joins TRBV6-1 and TRBJ2-2; D unclear. The CDR3 is 17 amino acids. Trimming shortened V by 2 bases and J by 0 bases, and 13 bases separated the two germline ends. CDR1 MNHNS and CDR2 SASEGT come from the germline V gene. The CDR3 bases are TGTGCCAGCAGTGAACCCCTAGAAACTCCGAACACCGGGGAGCTGTTTTTT. Translating gives CASSEPLETPNTGELFF.

The V gene is TRBV2, the J gene TRBJ2-1; 15 nucleotides agree with TRBD2. The CDR3 is 14 residues long. The V gene end was trimmed by 6 bases and the J gene end by 10 bases; junction bases not matched to a gene: 4. In germline, CDR1 is SNHLY, CDR2 FYNNEI. CDR3 loop: CASSGLAGGKEQFF. The CDR3 DNA is TGTGCCAGCAGCGGACTAGCGGGAGGGAAGGAGCAGTTCTTC. The entire variable domain, with the rest obtained from reference TRBV2 and TRBJ2-1, is as follows: EPEVTQTPSHQVTQMGQEVILRCVPISNHLYFYWYRQILGQKVEFLVSFYNNEISEKSEIFDDQFSVERPDGSNFTLKIRSTKLEDSAMYFCASSGLAGGKEQFFGPGTRLTVL.

The chain recombines TRBV4-1 with TRBJ2-3; weak D call: TRBD2 (6 bases). The CDR3 has 14 residues. Germline V gene lookup returns CDR1 MGHRA and CDR2 YSYEKL. The V end was cut by 0 bases, the J end by 9 bases, with 13 bases between. CDR3 in amino acids: CASSQEVTGETQYF. The CDR3 coding sequence is TGCGCCAGCAGCCAAGAGGTGACGGGAGAAACGCAGTATTTT.

The chain links TRBV5-5 to TRBJ1-5; 8 nucleotides match TRBD1. The length of the CDR3 is 15 residues. V shed 0 bases and J 4 bases; nucleotides not matched to a gene: 3. Germline CDR1 SGHKS, CDR2 YYEKEE (reference sequence). Written as DNA, the CDR3 is TGTGCCAGCAGCTTGGACAGGGGGGCGAATCAGCCCCAGCATTTT. This codes for CASSLDRGANQPQHF.

In this sample, this clone turned up a few times. The rearrangement links TRBV29-1 to TRBJ2-7; D call uncertain. This CDR3 region has 11 residues. Germline V gene data show CDR1 as SQVTM and CDR2 as ANQGSEA. Deletions cut 2 bases from V and 6 bases from J, with 8 bases between. The CDR3 bases are TGCAGCGTTGAATCTGTAGGCGAGCAGTACTTC. It specifies CSVESVGEQYF.

The chain recombines TRBV10-3 with TRBJ2-3; a possible D gene is TRBD2 (5 bases). Trimming cost V 6 bases and J 4 bases, with 8 bases left between them. The germline gives CDR1 ENHRY, CDR2 SYGVKD. This CDR3 spans 12 amino acids. The CDR3 region is CAISGLPDTQYF. The CDR3 nucleotides read TGTGCCATCAGCGGACTCCCAGATACGCAGTATTTT.

This clone was seen a few times. This chain joins TRBV9 and TRBJ1-3; no clear D gene. The germline V and J ends were trimmed by 1 base and 0 bases, with 5 bases remaining between them. Germline lookup yields CDR1 SGDLS and CDR2 YYNGEE. The CDR3 runs 14 residues. The CDR3 loop is CASSVWDSGNTIYF. In DNA, the CDR3 is TGTGCCAGCAGCGTATGGGACTCTGGAAACACCATATATTTT.

The V gene is TRBV15, the J gene TRBJ2-5; tentatively, D is TRBD1 or TRBD2 (5 bases each). The CDR3 has 12 amino acids. V shed 4 bases and J shed 3 bases, with 6 bases lying between them. CDR1 is LNHNV and CDR2 is YYDKDF in the germline V gene (reference sequence). The CDR3, as DNA: TGTGCCACCAGCATGGGGGAAGAGACCCAGTACTTC. Its protein product is CATSMGEETQYF.

The chain uses TRBV7-2 and TRBJ2-1; TRBD2 aligns across 12 bases. The CDR3 runs to 16 residues. Trimming removed 0 bases from V and 9 bases from J; junction bases left unmatched: 6. From germline, CDR1 is SGHTA and CDR2 FQGNSA. The CDR3 sequence is CASSLALTSGSIEQFF. The CDR3 coding sequence is TGTGCCAGCAGCTTAGCTCTGACTAGCGGGAGTATTGAGCAGTTCTTC.

About this clone: Other DNA sequences from this sample encode an identical CDR3 as well. The CDR3 bases are TGTGCCAGCAGCTTGGGGAGGGGGGACTATGGCTACACCTTC. Translation gives CASSLGRGDYGYTF. J is TRBJ1-2 and V is TRBV7-2, with D possibly being TRBD1 (6 bases). Between the trimmed V and J ends, which lost 3 bases and 3 bases, there was a span of 11 bases. In germline, CDR1 is SGHTA, CDR2 FQGNSA. The CDR3 contains 14 residues.

This clone has only one observation. This chain joins TRBV9 and TRBJ1-6; D remains unclear. Deletions cut 4 bases from V and 7 bases from J, with 12 bases between. In germline, CDR1 is SGDLS, CDR2 YYNGEE. The CDR3 contains 14 residues. For the CDR3, the DNA is TGTGCCAGCAGCCCCACCCCGGAGAATTCACCCCTCCACTTT. This codes for CASSPTPENSPLHF.

The V and J genes are TRBV27 and TRBJ2-3; perhaps TRBD2 as D (6 bases). There are 15 residues in the CDR3. Germline V gives CDR1 MNHEY, CDR2 SMNVEV (reference sequence). The V end was cut by 5 bases, the J end by 2 bases, with 14 bases between. The CDR3 DNA is TGTGCCAGCAGTCCCGATCGCGGGGACACAGATACGCAGTATTTT. Its protein product is CASSPDRGDTDTQYF.